Described below is a single T cell receptor beta chain sequence and its context. In its sample, this clone was seen many times. What antigen it recognizes has not been identified. Qualities for individual bases were not recorded, and no much larger clone is one base off. Each donor gave one peripheral blood draw, averaging roughly 0.11 L, which was collected into heparinised tubes. Using a panel that included CD45RO, CCR7, CD25, CD127, CD95 and CD27, naive, central memory, regulatory and stem cell-like memory CD4+ T cells were sorted on a BD FACSAria II. All sorted populations exceeded 95% purity. PBMCs were isolated right away by Lymphoprep density gradient centrifugation and were stained directly, without culture. Samples were stained and sorted in pairs, with one healthy donor and one patient per experiment, so that batch effects were minimized. The data stem from a study of beta chain features in type 1 diabetes (dated by TCRdb to 2017 to 2018). With respect to the entire study: Mean age, gender distribution, total cell number and subset yield did not differ between patients and healthy donors. A total of approximately 100,000,000 sorted cells were examined across all samples, and the number of cells per subset was strongly correlated with RNA yield. The study compared TCRB repertoires of sorted circulating CD4+ T cell subsets between recently diagnosed type 1 diabetes patients and matched healthy donors. Naive and central memory subsets were obtained from all 30 or so donors, but regulatory and stem cell-like memory subsets were isolated from only 8 patients and roughly 8 healthy donors. What the authors observed across the whole study: HLA sub-analyses involved small numbers of individuals, so any influence of HLA type on TCRB rearrangement remained unresolved. At VDJ recombination sites, patients with type 1 diabetes made fewer insertions and deleted more nucleotides, a pattern implying thymic rearrangement abnormalities. Naive, central memory and regulatory TCRB repertoires appeared more similar among patients than among healthy donors. Because cDNA rather than genomic DNA was sequenced, highly expressing activated cells could have been over-represented, although no difference in activation and CD3 levels was found between groups. In all four CD4+ subsets, TCRB CDR3 length was moderately but significantly shorter in type 1 diabetes patients. PCR might favor shorter templates, but patient and control samples were amplified and corrected together, so any skew would affect both groups equally.

Trimming leaves V shorter by 10 bases and J shorter by 4 bases, with the junction holding 9 bases beyond the gene matches. From the cysteine through the phenylalanine, the CDR3 covers 15 amino acids. Only the CDR3 DNA stays, 45 bases, in frame from base 1. In the germline V gene, CDR1 corresponds to MDHEN and CDR2 to SYDVKM. The entire isolated RNA was reverse transcribed using the High Capacity cDNA Reverse Transcription Kit, and thus expressed TCRB transcripts were sequenced. Naive, central memory and regulatory T cell samples underwent deep immunoSEQ sequencing, averaging about 3.5 million total reads per sample. After sorted cells were lysed in RLT buffer, RNA was extracted with DNase-treated RNeasy Micro or Mini kits, with the choice depending on cell number. To prevent cross-contamination, each cell subset was processed individually, whereas patient and healthy donor samples were processed jointly. The immunoSEQ multiplex PCR was used to amplify TCRB sequences from cDNA, generating 87-bp fragments that spanned the CDR3 region. Amplicons were sequenced on the Illumina HiSeq platform. In the original analysis: Synthetic template baselines were used to correct PCR bias computationally, reads within Hamming distance 2 were collapsed, and singletons that could not be merged were discarded. By aligning reads against IMGT, V, D and J genes, CDR3 length, and insertions or deletions at six rearrangement sites were assigned. Within each subset, clonotype counts were normalized to sorted cell number, and only after that were true diversity and Gini coefficients computed with the tcR R package. The overlap coefficient, calculated on TCRB nucleotide sequences, was used to measure repertoire sharing. The immuneACCESS repertoire file appears here via TCRdb, limited to in-frame rearrangements. These files lack a portion of the clones; in checked studies, under half of the deficit traces to unresolved V genes, and the cause of the others is not known. V and J calls plus clone size are reproduced from that table; the DNA served to infer D and trimming. Recorded for this sample are more than 300,000 clones; over 9% of them occurred a single time. The top ten hold about 0.64% of the sample.

The material sequenced was central memory CD4+ T cells from blood. This receptor was obtained from a young man with type 1 diabetes. The sequence joins TRBV28 to TRBJ2-1; 11 bases in between match TRBD2. In nucleotide form, the sequence is TGTGCCACCCTTTGGGGACTAGCGGAGTACAATGAGCAGTTCTTC. Translated, this is CATLWGLAEYNEQFF.